A single TCR beta chain is shown here with its context. These data belong to a study of technical replicates of blood from a handful of donors. V was clipped by 11 bases and J by 2 bases, with 16 bases between them. The germline gives CDR1 MNHNS, CDR2 SASEGT. The CDR3 has 13 residues. Here immunoSEQ multiplex PCR was the method, and the copy in TCRdb shows in-frame clones only, minus some. The sample has tens of thousands of clones, 95% seen once. Sample: T cells isolated from PBMCs. The receptor's source is a human donor in good health. This chain uses TRBV6-1 with TRBJ2-7, with a possible D match to TRBD1 (6 bases). CDR3 coding DNA: TGTGCCGGCCCCCGGGACAAGGCCTACGAGCAGTACTTC. Translation: CAGPRDKAYEQYF.